Below, 16 T cell receptor beta chains from the same sample are listed, as sequenced in a study of blood T cells in healthy people across ages. It was with a sample-barcoded 5' primer and a J-beta primer mix that a second PCR of roughly 7 to 12 cycles was run. TCRdb processed the 5' RACE reads anew with MiXCR; each CDR3 protein has one entry. The sample has hundreds of thousands of distinct CDR3 sequences; about 62% are singletons. Material: blood. Every receptor here comes from a man aged 25-40 years in good health.

V gene TRBV10-3 combines with J gene TRBJ2-1; maybe TRBD2 (7 bases). This CDR3 region has 20 residues. V dropped 6 bases and J dropped 0 bases, with 27 bases sitting between them. CDR1 and CDR2 from the germline V gene are ENHRY and SYGVKD. CDR3 sequence (DNA): TGTGCCATCAGCAGCTTTGGGGGGGGGGCCGTGGGAAGCTCCTACAATGAGCAGTTCTTC. This sequence encodes CAISSFGGGAVGSSYNEQFF.

The chain is built from TRBV12-5 and TRBJ2-5; D might be TRBD1 or TRBD2, each matching 6 bases. Trimming shortened V by 2 bases and J by 1 base, and 14 bases separated the two germline ends. Germline-derived CDR1 and CDR2 are LGHNT and FRNRAP. This CDR3 is 16 amino acids long. Here the CDR3 reads CASGLHKGGRQETQYF. In DNA, the CDR3 is TGTGCTAGTGGTTTGCATAAGGGGGGCCGCCAAGAGACCCAGTACTTC.

The V gene is TRBV7-2, the J gene TRBJ2-7; 8 positions match TRBD2. The germline V gene has CDR1 SGHTA and CDR2 FQGNSA. The CDR3 is 14 residues long. V lost 2 bases to trimming and J lost 6 bases; unmatched junction nucleotides: 6. CDR3 residues: CASSLSLLAAEQYF. The CDR3 region has the DNA TGTGCCAGCAGCTTAAGTCTACTAGCGGCCGAGCAGTACTTC.

Ten or more counts support this clonotype. This chain links TRBV25-1 with TRBJ2-5, with D perhaps matching TRBD1 (6 bases). The V end lost 4 bases, the J end lost 5 bases, and 17 bases lay between the germline ends. The germline V gene encodes CDR1 MGHDK and CDR2 SYGVNS. The CDR3 has 15 residues. The CDR3 sequence: CASSGTGWSFETQYF. CDR3 nucleotide sequence: TGTGCCAGCAGTGGCACAGGGTGGAGCTTTGAGACCCAGTACTTC.

This clonotype has more than one count but fewer than ten. V gene TRBV27 combines with J gene TRBJ2-3; no clear D gene. Germline assignment: CDR1 MNHEY and CDR2 SMNVEV (reference sequence). CDR3 length: 10 residues. The germline V and J ends were trimmed by 11 bases and 14 bases, with 17 bases remaining between them. This CDR3 reads CAGFRFPRYF. CDR3 DNA sequence: TGTGCCGGATTCCGGTTCCCACGGTATTTT.

This clonotype occurred a few times. With a much larger clone just one base away, this may be a read error. This chain uses TRBV10-3 with TRBJ2-5, with 9 bases identical to TRBD2. The J call may be mistaken, given a closer DNA end match to TRBJ2-7. Germline CDR1 ENHRY, CDR2 SYGVKD. There are 13 residues in the CDR3. CDR3 residues: CAIQRSGSSEQYF. The CDR3 coding sequence is TGTGCCATTCAACGTAGCGGGAGTAGCGAGCAGTACTTC.

This clonotype appeared many times. The chain is built from TRBV11-2 and TRBJ2-7; D is undetermined. The CDR3 has 15 amino acids. The V gene lost 2 bases and the J gene lost 4 bases, with 15 bases spanning the gap. The germline V gene encodes CDR1 SGHAT and CDR2 FQNNGV. The CDR3 region is CASSLYYPGAYEQYF. As DNA, the CDR3 is TGTGCCAGCAGCTTATACTATCCCGGTGCATACGAGCAGTACTTC. Supplemented by reference TRBV11-2 and TRBJ2-7, the full variable domain reads EAGVAQSPRYKIIEKRQSVAFWCNPISGHATLYWYQQILGQGPKLLIQFQNNGVVDDSQLPKDRFSAERLKGVDSTLKIQPAKLEDSAVYLCASSLYYPGAYEQYFGPGTRLTVT.

The gene calls are TRBV6-1 and TRBJ1-5, with D uncertain. The germline V gene encodes CDR1 MNHNS and CDR2 SASEGT. Trimming stripped 7 bases from V and 4 bases from J, with 11 bases between. The CDR3 runs to 13 residues. CDR3 protein: CASTLEGNQPQHF. The CDR3 bases are TGTGCCAGCACCCTAGAAGGAAATCAGCCCCAGCATTTT.

This chain joins TRBV7-7 and TRBJ2-7; perhaps TRBD1 as D (5 bases). TRBJ2-5 matches the DNA end more closely, so the J call is doubtful. CDR3 size: 14 residues. Germline V gene sequence: CDR1 SSHAT, CDR2 FNYEAQ (reference sequence). The DNA for the CDR3 is TGTGCCAGCAGCCCCCTGACAGACTTGGAGACCCAGTACTTC. It codes for CASSPLTDLETQYF.

The rearrangement links TRBV3-1 to TRBJ2-3; the D is unclear. Trimming stripped 1 base from V and 3 bases from J, with 8 bases between. CDR1 and CDR2 (germline): LGHDT, YNNKEL (reference sequence). CDR3 length: 14 amino acids. CDR3 bases: TGTGCCAGCAGCCAAGTAGGAGAAACAGATACGCAGTATTTT. Translation: CASSQVGETDTQYF.

The chain employs TRBV27 and TRBJ1-5, with D maybe TRBD1 (6 bases). The CDR3 is made up of 14 amino acids. In germline, CDR1 is MNHEY, CDR2 SMNVEV (reference sequence). Trimming took off 8 bases at V and 4 bases at J, with 15 bases between the two ends. CDR3: CASLFGQSNQPQHF. CDR3 DNA sequence: TGTGCCAGCCTATTCGGACAGTCTAATCAGCCCCAGCATTTT.

The chain recombines TRBV9 with TRBJ2-7; 8 nucleotides align to TRBD1. V dropped 4 bases and J dropped 4; count of bases not matched to a gene: 10. Germline lookup yields CDR1 SGDLS and CDR2 YYNGEE. The CDR3 contains 15 residues. CDR3 region: CASSLHRGIGYEQYF. Here the CDR3 DNA reads TGTGCCAGCAGCCTTCACAGGGGGATCGGGTACGAGCAGTACTTC. The variable domain in full, with the rest retrieved from reference TRBV9 and TRBJ2-7, is DSGVTQTPKHLITATGQRVTLRCSPRSGDLSVYWYQQSLDQGLQFLIQYYNGEERAKGNILERFSAQQFPDLHSELNLSSLELGDSALYFCASSLHRGIGYEQYFGPGTRLTVT.

The chain joins TRBV4-2 to TRBJ2-7; 7 bases are shared with TRBD2. CDR3 length: 15 residues. Germline CDR1 is LGHNA and CDR2 is YNFKEQ. Losses at the gene ends were 2 bases for V and 2 bases for J; bases not matched to a gene: 6. The chain's CDR3 is CASSQLVGGPYEQYF. As DNA, the CDR3 is TGTGCCAGCAGCCAACTAGTGGGAGGGCCCTACGAGCAGTACTTC.

The chain links TRBV6-5 to TRBJ2-1; D is perhaps TRBD2 (5 bases). The J call may not be correct, given that the DNA end is closer to TRBJ2-7. Germline assignment: CDR1 MNHEY and CDR2 SVGAGI. This CDR3 comprises 16 residues. The CDR3 protein is CASSFSGVSSYNEQYF. In nucleotides, the CDR3 is TGTGCCAGCAGCTTCAGCGGCGTGAGCTCCTACAATGAGCAGTACTTC.

V usage is TRBV10-3 and J usage is TRBJ1-6; 9 positions match TRBD1. This CDR3 contains 14 residues. J gave up 14 bases and V 2 bases, and 7 bases lay outside the gene matches. CDR1 is ENHRY, CDR2 SYGVKD, per germline. Here the CDR3 DNA reads TGTGCCATCAGTGAGGGGAACAGGGGGCGCGCCCTCCACTTT. Its translation is CAISEGNRGRALHF.

In regard to this clonotype: A much larger clone differs by one base, so this may be a read error. The rearrangement links TRBV4-2 to TRBJ2-5; 7 bases align to TRBD1. Per germline, CDR1 LGHNA and CDR2 YNFKEQ. The V segment lost 1 base and the J segment 11 bases; nucleotides outside the gene matches: 13. The CDR3 extends over 15 amino acids. CDR3 DNA sequence: TGTGCCAGCAGCCAAGGGCAGGGGGATACGAGTGAGCAGTACTTC. Translating it yields CASSQGQGDTSEQYF.